The clone carrying this T cell receptor beta chain was counted many times. Its cognate antigen is unknown. The length of the CDR3 is 17 residues. The germline gives CDR1 SGHDN, CDR2 FVKESK. V was trimmed by 5 bases and J by 5 bases, leaving 21 bases between them. The TCR library protocol was used to attach unique molecular identifiers. These identifiers were attached to individual cDNA molecules. One entry per CDR3 protein results from TCRdb running MiXCR on the 5' RACE reads. The table lists roughly 120,000 distinct CDR3 sequences, roughly 13% of them singletons. This entry belongs to a study of early T cells in non-severe SARS-CoV-2 infection. Study details: With bulk RNA from unsorted whole blood as input, sequencing yielded unpaired chains.

Study observations and caveats: VDJdb matching skewed toward anti-spike CD8 responses, missing private and CD4 specificities.

This chain connects TRBV14 to TRBJ2-2; weak D call: TRBD2 (6 bases). The TCR comes from an adult who was a healthcare worker with PCR-confirmed SARS-CoV-2 infection or an uninfected control (not recorded which). The material was whole blood, obtained at baseline. CDR3 coding DNA: TGTGCCAGCAGCTTCTATCCCCTGGGAGGAGCTACCGGGGAGCTGTTTTTT. Amino acid sequence: CASSFYPLGGATGELFF. Variable domain in full (rest from reference TRBV14 and TRBJ2-2): EAGVTQFPSHSVIEKGQTVTLRCDPISGHDNLYWYRRVMGKEIKFLLHFVKESKQDESGMPNNRFLAERTGGTYSTLKVQPAELEDSGVYFCASSFYPLGGATGELFFGEGSRLTVL.